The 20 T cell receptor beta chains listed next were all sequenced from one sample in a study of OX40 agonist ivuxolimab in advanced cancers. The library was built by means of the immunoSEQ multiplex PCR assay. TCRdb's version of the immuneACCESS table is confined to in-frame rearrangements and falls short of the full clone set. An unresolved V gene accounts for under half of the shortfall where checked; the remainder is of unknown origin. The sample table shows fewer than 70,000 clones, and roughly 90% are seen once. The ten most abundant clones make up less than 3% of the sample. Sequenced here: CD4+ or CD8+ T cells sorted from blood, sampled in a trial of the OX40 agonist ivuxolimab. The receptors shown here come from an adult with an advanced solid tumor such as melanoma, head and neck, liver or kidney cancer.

In DNA, the CDR3 is TGTGCCAGCAGCCAAGAATGGGGGGTGAACACCGGGGAGCTGTTTTTT. Amino acid sequence: CASSQEWGVNTGELFF. This chain uses TRBV4-2 with TRBJ2-2; a possible D gene is TRBD2 (6 bases). The CDR3 contains 16 residues. Trimming pared 0 bases from V and 1 base from J, leaving 9 bases between. Germline values: CDR1 LGHNA, CDR2 YNFKEQ.

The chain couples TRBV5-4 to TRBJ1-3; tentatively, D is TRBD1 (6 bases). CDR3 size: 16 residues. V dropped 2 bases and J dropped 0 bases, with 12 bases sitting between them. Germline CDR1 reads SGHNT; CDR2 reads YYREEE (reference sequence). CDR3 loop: CASSFGGGVSGNTIYF. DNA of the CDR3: TGTGCCAGCAGCTTCGGAGGGGGAGTCTCTGGAAACACCATATATTTT.

The CDR3 loop is CASSLGGQGAFEKLFF. Written as DNA, the CDR3 is TGCGCCAGCAGCTTGGGGGGACAGGGGGCTTTTGAAAAACTGTTTTTT. V and J are TRBV5-1 and TRBJ1-4; 12 bases are a match to TRBD1. Losses at the gene ends were 0 bases for V and 7 bases for J; bases not matched to a gene: 4. The germline CDR1 and CDR2 sequences are SGHRS and YFSETQ. The CDR3 spans 16 residues.

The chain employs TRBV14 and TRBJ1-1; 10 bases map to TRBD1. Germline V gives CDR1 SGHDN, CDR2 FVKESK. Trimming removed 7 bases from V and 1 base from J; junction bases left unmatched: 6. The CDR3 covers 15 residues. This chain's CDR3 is CASKPRTGGNTEAFF. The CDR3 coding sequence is TGTGCCAGCAAACCACGGACAGGGGGGAACACTGAAGCTTTCTTT. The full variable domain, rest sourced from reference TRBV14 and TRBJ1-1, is EAGVTQFPSHSVIEKGQTVTLRCDPISGHDNLYWYRRVMGKEIKFLLHFVKESKQDESGMPNNRFLAERTGGTYSTLKVQPAELEDSGVYFCASKPRTGGNTEAFFGQGTRLTVV.

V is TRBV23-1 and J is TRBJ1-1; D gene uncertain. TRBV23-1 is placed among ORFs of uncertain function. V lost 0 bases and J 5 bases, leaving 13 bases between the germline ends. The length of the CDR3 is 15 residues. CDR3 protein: CASSQSVGWGTEAFF. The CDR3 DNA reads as TGCGCCAGCAGTCAATCCGTGGGTTGGGGAACTGAAGCTTTCTTT.

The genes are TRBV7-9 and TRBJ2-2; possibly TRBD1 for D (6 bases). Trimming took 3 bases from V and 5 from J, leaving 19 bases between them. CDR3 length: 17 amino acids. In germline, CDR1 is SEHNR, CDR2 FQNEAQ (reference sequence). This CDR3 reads CASSFNARTALTGELFF. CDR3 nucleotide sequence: TGTGCCAGCAGCTTTAACGCCCGGACAGCCCTTACCGGGGAGCTGTTTTTT.

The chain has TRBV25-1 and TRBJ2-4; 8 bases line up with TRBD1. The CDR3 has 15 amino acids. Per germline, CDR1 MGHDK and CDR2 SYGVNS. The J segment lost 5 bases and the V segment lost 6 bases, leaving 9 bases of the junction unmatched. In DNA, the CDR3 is TGTGCCAGCAGCCGGGCGGGGACAGGAGAAAACATTCAGTACTTC. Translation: CASSRAGTGENIQYF.

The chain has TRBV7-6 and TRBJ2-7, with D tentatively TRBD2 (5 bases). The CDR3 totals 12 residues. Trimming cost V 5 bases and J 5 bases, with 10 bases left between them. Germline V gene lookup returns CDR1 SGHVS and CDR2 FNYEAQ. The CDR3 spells CASSPLGNEQYF. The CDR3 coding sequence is TGTGCCAGCAGCCCACTAGGCAACGAGCAGTACTTC.

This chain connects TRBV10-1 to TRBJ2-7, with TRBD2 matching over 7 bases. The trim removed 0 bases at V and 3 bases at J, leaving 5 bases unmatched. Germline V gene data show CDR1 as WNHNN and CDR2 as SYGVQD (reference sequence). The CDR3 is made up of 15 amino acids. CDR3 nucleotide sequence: TGCGCCAGCAGTGAGTCTGGCCCTAGCGGCTACGAGCAGTACTTC. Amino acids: CASSESGPSGYEQYF.

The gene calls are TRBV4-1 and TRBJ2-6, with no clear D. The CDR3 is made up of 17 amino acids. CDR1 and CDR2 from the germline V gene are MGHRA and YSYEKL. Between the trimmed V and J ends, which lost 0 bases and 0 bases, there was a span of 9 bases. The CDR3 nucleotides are TGCGCCAGCAGCCAAGAGCAGCGAAGCTCTGGGGCCAACGTCCTGACTTTC. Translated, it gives CASSQEQRSSGANVLTF.

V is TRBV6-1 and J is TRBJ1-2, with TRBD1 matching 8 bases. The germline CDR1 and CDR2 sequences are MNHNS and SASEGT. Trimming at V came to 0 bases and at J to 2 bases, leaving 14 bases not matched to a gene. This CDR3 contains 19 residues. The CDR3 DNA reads TGTGCCAGCAGTGAAGCGCTTCAAGACAGGGGCCTACTCAACTATGGCTACACCTTC. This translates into CASSEALQDRGLLNYGYTF.

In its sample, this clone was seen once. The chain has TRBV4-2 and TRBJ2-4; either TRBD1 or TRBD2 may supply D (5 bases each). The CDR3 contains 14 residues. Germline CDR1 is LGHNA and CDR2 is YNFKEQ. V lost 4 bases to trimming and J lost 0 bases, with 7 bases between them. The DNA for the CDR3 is TGTGCCAGCAGCCGGGACGTAGCCAAAAACATTCAGTACTTC. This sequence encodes CASSRDVAKNIQYF.

The chain's CDR3 is CASSVRAGELFF. The CDR3 nucleotides are TGTGCCAGCAGTGTGAGGGCCGGGGAGCTGTTTTTT. The chain links TRBV28 to TRBJ2-2, with a possible D match to TRBD2 (5 bases). The V gene's germline CDR1 is MDHEN and CDR2 SYDVKM. The V end was cut by 5 bases, the J end by 6 bases, with 7 bases between. CDR3 length equals 12 residues.

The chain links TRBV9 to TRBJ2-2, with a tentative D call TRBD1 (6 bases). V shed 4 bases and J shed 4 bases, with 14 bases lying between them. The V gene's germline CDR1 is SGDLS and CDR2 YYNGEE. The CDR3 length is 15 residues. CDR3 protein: CASSPTGHGTGELFF. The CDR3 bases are TGTGCCAGCAGCCCTACGGGACATGGCACCGGGGAGCTGTTTTTT.

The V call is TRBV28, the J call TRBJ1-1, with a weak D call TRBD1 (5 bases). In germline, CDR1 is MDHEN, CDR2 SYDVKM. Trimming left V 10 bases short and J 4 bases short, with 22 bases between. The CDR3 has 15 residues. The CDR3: CATVIGASGITEAFF. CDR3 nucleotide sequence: TGTGCCACGGTCATAGGGGCAAGTGGAATCACTGAAGCTTTCTTT.

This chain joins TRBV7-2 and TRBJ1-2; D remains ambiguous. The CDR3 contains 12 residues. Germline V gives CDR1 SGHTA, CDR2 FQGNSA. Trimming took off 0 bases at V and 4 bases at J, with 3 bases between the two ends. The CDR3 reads CASSLASYGYTF. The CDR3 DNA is TGTGCCAGCAGCTTAGCTAGCTATGGCTACACCTTC. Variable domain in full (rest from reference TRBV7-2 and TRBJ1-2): GAGVSQSPSNKVTEKGKDVELRCDPISGHTALYWYRQSLGQGLEFLIYFQGNSAPDKSGLPSDRFSAERTGGSVSTLTIQRTQQEDSAVYLCASSLASYGYTFGSGTRLTVV.

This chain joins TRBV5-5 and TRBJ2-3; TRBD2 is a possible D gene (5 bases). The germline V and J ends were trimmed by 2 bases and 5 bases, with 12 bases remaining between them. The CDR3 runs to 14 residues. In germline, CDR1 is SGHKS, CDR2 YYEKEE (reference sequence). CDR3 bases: TGTGCCAGCAGCTTTGATGGTGGAGGAGATACGCAGTATTTT. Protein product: CASSFDGGGDTQYF.

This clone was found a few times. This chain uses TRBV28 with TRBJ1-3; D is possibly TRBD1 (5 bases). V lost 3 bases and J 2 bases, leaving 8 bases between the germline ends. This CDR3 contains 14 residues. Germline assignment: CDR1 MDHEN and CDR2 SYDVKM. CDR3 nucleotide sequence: TGTGCCAGCAGTTTGGGGGGGACTGGAAACACCATATATTTT. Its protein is CASSLGGTGNTIYF.

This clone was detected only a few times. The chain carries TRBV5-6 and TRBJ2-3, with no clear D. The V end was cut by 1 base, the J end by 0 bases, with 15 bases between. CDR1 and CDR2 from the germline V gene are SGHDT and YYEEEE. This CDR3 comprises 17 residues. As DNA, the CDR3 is TGTGCCAGCAGCTTGAGTAGGCTTCAGACTAGCACAGATACGCAGTATTTT. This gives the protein CASSLSRLQTSTDTQYF.

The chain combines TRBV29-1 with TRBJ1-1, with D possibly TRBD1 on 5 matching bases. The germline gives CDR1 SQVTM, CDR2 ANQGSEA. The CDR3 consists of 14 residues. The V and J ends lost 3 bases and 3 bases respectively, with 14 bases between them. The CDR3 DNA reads TGCAGCGTTGACCGACGGTTGGGGGACACTGAAGCTTTCTTT. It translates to CSVDRRLGDTEAFF.